Sequencing of this T cell receptor (beta chain) was carried out in a study of OX40 agonist ivuxolimab in advanced cancers. Study information: Head and neck, renal cell, melanoma or hepatocellular carcinoma were the cancers that dose-escalation patients had. Three dose-escalation patients had partial responses: one with hepatocellular carcinoma and two with cutaneous melanoma.

Here immunoSEQ multiplex PCR was the method, and the copy in TCRdb shows in-frame clones only, minus some. The sample holds some 58,000 clones, around 81% seen once. This clone is a singleton in its sample. What it recognizes is unknown. The study, taken as a whole, reports: Also present in some nonresponders was a low level of normalized T-cell clonal expansion. Blood T cells, both CD4+ and CD8+, expanded clonally by week 6 at 0.1 to 3.0 mg/kg.

This receptor was taken from an adult with an advanced solid tumor such as melanoma, head and neck, liver or kidney cancer. This material consisted of CD4+ or CD8+ T cells sorted from blood, taken in a trial of the OX40 agonist ivuxolimab.

In nucleotides, the CDR3 is TGTGCCAGCAGCCCACAGGCAGACCAAGAGACCCAGTACTTC. As protein: CASSPQADQETQYF. The chain joins TRBV11-3 to TRBJ2-5, with a tentative D call TRBD1 (5 bases). The CDR3 has 14 amino acids. The germline V gene has CDR1 SGHNT and CDR2 YENEEA. The V and J ends lost 5 bases and 0 bases respectively, with 10 bases between them. The whole variable domain, remainder taken from reference TRBV11-3 and TRBJ2-5, is EAGVVQSPRYKIIEKKQPVAFWCNPISGHNTLYWYLQNLGQGPELLIRYENEEAVDDSQLPKDRFSAERLKGVDSTLKIQPAELGDSAVYLCASSPQADQETQYFGPGTRLLVL.